The 29 T cell receptor beta chains presented below share a single source sample, sequenced in a study of blood T cells in healthy people across ages. Then a second PCR, running roughly 7 to 11 cycles, was carried out with a sample-barcoded 5' primer and a J-beta primer mix. TCRdb redid the calling of the 5' RACE reads with MiXCR, one entry per CDR3 protein. Of more than 750,000 distinct CDR3 sequences listed, around 29% are singletons. These sequences were also reported in another study, on T cells of mothers and their children.

The sequenced sample was blood. The receptors stem from a woman aged 40 to 50 in good health.

Note on this clonotype: A single base separates this from a much larger clone, so it may be a read error. The V and J genes are TRBV12-3 or TRBV12-4 and TRBJ2-4, with 7 bases aligning to TRBD2. The CDR3 spans 13 residues. J lost 13 bases, V lost 6 bases, and 12 bases had no gene match. The DNA for the CDR3 is TGTGCCAGCAGGCCCTCCCGGGCGGGAGAGCAGTACTTC. Its translation is CASRPSRAGEQYF.

This clonotype came up a few times. This chain joins TRBV29-1 and TRBJ2-3, with 7 bases fitting TRBD1. V was pared by 3 bases and J by 2 bases, with 8 bases of the junction left unmatched. Germline assignment: CDR1 SQVTM and CDR2 ANQGSEA. There are 15 residues in the CDR3. The CDR3: CSVDGQGVFTDTQYF. The DNA for the CDR3 is TGCAGCGTTGATGGTCAGGGGGTCTTCACAGATACGCAGTATTTT.

As to this clonotype: This may be a read error: a much more frequent sequence differs by one nucleotide. This CDR3 fails to terminate in the conserved phenylalanine or tryptophan, so it likely reflects a read error. V usage is TRBV5-1 and J usage is TRBJ2-7; 8 bases align to TRBD1. The CDR3 runs 15 residues. V gave up 2 bases and J gave up 4 bases; unmatched junction bases: 8. From germline, CDR1 is SGHRS and CDR2 YFSETQ. The CDR3: CASSLHGQGNYEQYC. Here the CDR3 DNA reads TGCGCCAGCAGCTTACACGGACAGGGAAATTACGAGCAGTACTGC.

The gene calls are TRBV20-1 and TRBJ2-1; TRBD1 might be the D (6 bases). The CDR3 runs 11 residues. Germline V gene sequence: CDR1 DFQATT, CDR2 SNEGSKA (reference sequence). Trimming took 4 bases from V and 10 from J, leaving 11 bases between them. CDR3 DNA sequence: TGCAGTGCTAAAGGTGGGGGCGAGCAGTTCTTC. This sequence encodes CSAKGGGEQFF.

The rearrangement joins TRBV5-1 to TRBJ1-6, with D maybe TRBD1 (5 bases). Germline CDR1 SGHRS, CDR2 YFSETQ. The V end was cut by 1 base, the J end by 9 bases, with 14 bases between. The CDR3 consists of 15 residues. The CDR3 nucleotides are TGCGCCAGCAGCTTGCGGCAGCCAGGGCGTTCACCCCTCCACTTT. This gives the protein CASSLRQPGRSPLHF.

This clonotype was seen a handful of times. A much larger clone lies one base from this, so it may be a read error. The chain links TRBV20-1 to TRBJ2-7, with 7 bases aligning to TRBD1. CDR3 length equals 16 residues. CDR1 DFQATT and CDR2 SNEGSKA come from the germline V gene (reference sequence). The V gene end was trimmed by 4 bases and the J gene end by 7 bases; junction bases not matched to a gene: 19. CDR3 nucleotides: TGCAGTGCTACGGCGACCGGGACAGAGACCTACAATGAGCAGTACTTC. Its protein product is CSATATGTETYNEQYF.

This clonotype was found a few times. The gene calls are TRBV24-1 and TRBJ2-1; no clear D gene. The CDR3 has 12 residues. Germline CDR1 reads KGHDR; CDR2 reads SFDVKD. V lost 2 bases and J lost 5, with 3 bases in between. For the CDR3, the DNA is TGTGCCACCAGTGATTACGACAATGAGCAGTTCTTC. It codes for CATSDYDNEQFF.

This clonotype was picked up many times. The CDR3 loop reads CASSVRGGYGYTF. CDR3 nucleotide sequence: TGTGCCAGCAGCGTCCGAGGGGGCTATGGCTACACCTTC. The J gene is TRBJ1-2, the V gene TRBV5-6; possible D gene TRBD1, 6 bases. This CDR3 comprises 13 residues. Germline V gene data show CDR1 as SGHDT and CDR2 as YYEEEE. The germline V and J ends were trimmed by 4 bases and 4 bases, with 11 bases remaining between them.

Of note for this clonotype: This could be a read error, since a much larger clone is one nucleotide away. The rearrangement links TRBV28 to TRBJ2-1, with TRBD2 matching 8 bases. The J call is doubtful: the DNA matches TRBJ2-7 better. The CDR3 has 14 residues. Per the germline V gene, CDR1 is MDHEN and CDR2 is SYDVKM. This CDR3 reads CASKAGGSYNEQYF. CDR3 coding DNA: TGTGCCAGCAAGGCGGGGGGCTCCTACAATGAGCAGTACTTC.

The chain employs TRBV27 and TRBJ1-2, with D tentatively TRBD1 (5 bases). Trimming stripped 0 bases from V and 6 bases from J, with 17 bases between. The CDR3 length is 16 residues. CDR1 and CDR2 from the germline V gene are MNHEY and SMNVEV (reference sequence). The CDR3: CASSLSSGAGFDGYTF. The CDR3 DNA is TGTGCCAGCAGTTTATCTAGCGGGGCAGGGTTCGATGGCTACACCTTC.

The chain uses TRBV6-2 or TRBV6-3 and TRBJ2-1; 8 bases match TRBD1. Germline loops: CDR1 MNHEY, CDR2 SVGEGT. This CDR3 is built from 15 residues. With 6 bases clipped from V and 8 bases from J, the junction kept 12 bases outside the gene matches. CDR3 DNA sequence: TGTGCCAGCAGCCCGACGGACAGGGCGGATTATGAGCAGTTCTTC. Amino acids: CASSPTDRADYEQFF.

The table lists this clonotype with a few counts. The chain couples TRBV7-9 to TRBJ1-2; D uncertain. V dropped 0 bases and J dropped 8 bases, with 19 bases sitting between them. CDR1 and CDR2 from the germline V gene are SEHNR and FQNEAQ (reference sequence). There are 16 residues in the CDR3. The CDR3 spells CASSLALHEQRKGYTF. The CDR3 nucleotides are TGTGCCAGCAGCTTAGCCTTACATGAACAGCGGAAAGGCTACACCTTC.

This clonotype was counted between two and nine times. The chain combines TRBV5-1 with TRBJ1-1; tentatively, D is TRBD1 (5 bases). Looked up from germline, CDR1 is SGHRS and CDR2 is YFSETQ. The V end was cut by 4 bases, the J end by 5 bases, with 15 bases between. The CDR3 loop spans 14 amino acids. The CDR3 sequence: CASSDSRGNTEAFF. The CDR3 DNA is TGCGCCAGCAGCGACAGTCGGGGGAATACTGAAGCTTTCTTT.

The V gene is TRBV6-1, the J gene TRBJ1-3; D is unclear. The CDR3 runs to 14 residues. The germline V gene encodes CDR1 MNHNS and CDR2 SASEGT. The V gene lost 3 bases and the J gene lost 9 bases, with 15 bases spanning the gap. As DNA, the CDR3 is TGTGCCAGCAGTGATCTGGGCCCCACGGGCACCATATATTTT. Amino acids: CASSDLGPTGTIYF.

Comments on this clonotype: A much larger clone lies a single base off, so this may be a read error. This chain joins TRBV29-1 and TRBJ1-2; D gene ambiguous. This CDR3 has 12 residues. From germline, CDR1 is SQVTM and CDR2 ANQGSEA. The CDR3 region is CGVPGLGYGYTF. The CDR3 coding sequence is TGCGGCGTCCCGGGGTTGGGCTATGGCTACACCTTC.

The chain uses TRBV30 and TRBJ1-5; D might be TRBD1 (6 bases). In germline, CDR1 is GTSNPN, CDR2 SVGIG (reference sequence). CDR3 size: 16 residues. V lost 1 base and J 5 bases, leaving 18 bases between the germline ends. The CDR3 DNA follows: TGTGCCTGGAGTGCCCGGACAGTTCTACAGGATCAGCCCCAGCATTTT. This gives the protein CAWSARTVLQDQPQHF.

This clonotype has a handful of counts. V usage is TRBV7-3 and J usage is TRBJ2-1; 10 bases match TRBD2. After removal of 3 bases from V and 1 base from J, the junction contained 6 bases not matched to a gene. CDR1 SGHTA and CDR2 FQGTGA come from the germline V gene. The CDR3 runs 17 residues. CDR3 amino acids: CASSFPSGGPSYNEQFF. The DNA of the CDR3 is TGTGCCAGCAGCTTCCCTAGCGGGGGACCTTCCTACAATGAGCAGTTCTTC.

This clonotype was found a few times. The chain couples TRBV5-1 to TRBJ2-5, with D possibly TRBD2 on 5 matching bases. Germline V gene data show CDR1 as SGHRS and CDR2 as YFSETQ. The CDR3 runs to 14 residues. The V gene lost 4 bases and the J gene lost 5 bases, with 15 bases spanning the gap. Written as DNA, the CDR3 is TGCGCCAGCAGCCCGACGGGAAATGGGGAGACCCAGTACTTC. It is translated as CASSPTGNGETQYF.

This clonotype was counted between two and nine times. The chain carries TRBV5-1 and TRBJ2-7; tentatively, D is TRBD2 (6 bases). This CDR3 comprises 13 residues. CDR1 SGHRS and CDR2 YFSETQ come from the germline V gene. V lost 6 bases, J lost 3 bases, and 13 bases lay in between. The CDR3 reads CASNLGGGYEQYF. As DNA, the CDR3 is TGCGCCAGCAATCTCGGGGGTGGCTACGAGCAGTACTTC.

The CDR3 coding sequence is TGTGCCAGCAGCTTGCAGGGACAGGGGGTAAGCTACGAGCAGTACTTC. It specifies CASSLQGQGVSYEQYF. The chain has TRBV5-5 and TRBJ2-7; 11 nucleotides match TRBD1. After removal of 1 base from V and 3 bases from J, the junction contained 6 bases not matched to a gene. Germline V gives CDR1 SGHKS, CDR2 YYEKEE (reference sequence). The CDR3 has 16 residues.

The rearrangement joins TRBV19 to TRBJ1-1; 7 bases line up with TRBD1. The CDR3 covers 13 residues. Losses at the gene ends were 6 bases for V and 5 bases for J; bases not matched to a gene: 6. Germline CDR1 and CDR2: LNHDA and SQIVND (reference sequence). CDR3 nucleotides: TGTGCCAGTAGCATTACAGGGGATACTGAAGCTTTCTTT. Its protein product is CASSITGDTEAFF.

The chain uses TRBV15 and TRBJ2-3; TRBD2 is a possible D gene (5 bases). The length of the CDR3 is 17 residues. Trimming took off 1 base at V and 0 bases at J, with 14 bases between the two ends. CDR1 is LNHNV and CDR2 is YYDKDF in the germline V gene (reference sequence). Here the CDR3 DNA reads TGTGCCACCAGCAGAGTAGGCACTAGAACTAGCACAGATACGCAGTATTTT. Its translation is CATSRVGTRTSTDTQYF.

CDR3 loop: CASSWKGQGTGEKLFF. The CDR3 DNA reads as TGTGCCAGCAGCTGGAAGGGTCAGGGTACAGGTGAAAAACTGTTTTTT. The chain recombines TRBV7-9 with TRBJ1-4, with TRBD1 as a possible D gene (5 bases). Germline V lookup: CDR1 SEHNR, CDR2 FQNEAQ (reference sequence). Trimming shortened V by 4 bases and J by 7 bases, and 19 bases separated the two germline ends. The CDR3 covers 16 residues.

This clonotype was counted at least ten times. Here the CDR3 reads CASSLEGSSPYEQYF. CDR3 DNA: TGTGCCAGCAGCTTAGAAGGCTCCAGCCCCTACGAGCAGTACTTC. The chain combines TRBV13 with TRBJ2-7, with unresolved D. Germline V gene lookup returns CDR1 PRHDT and CDR2 FYEKMQ (reference sequence). This CDR3 has 15 amino acids. V gave up 1 base and J gave up 2 bases, with 12 bases separating them.

This clonotype was seen a few times. This sequence joins TRBV28 and TRBJ2-7, with unresolved D. Trimming took off 6 bases at V and 3 bases at J, with 12 bases between the two ends. There are 13 residues in the CDR3. Germline-derived CDR1 and CDR2 are MDHEN and SYDVKM. In DNA, the CDR3 is TGTGCCAGCAGGACCCGGGCCCACTACGAGCAGTACTTC. It is translated as CASRTRAHYEQYF.

This clonotype was seen only a few times. This rearrangement joins TRBV12-3 or TRBV12-4 to TRBJ1-4; TRBD1 might be the D (6 bases). The CDR3 has 15 residues. V dropped 1 base and J dropped 4 bases, with 10 bases sitting between them. The CDR3 loop is CASSLGGGVNEKLFF. Here the CDR3 DNA reads TGTGCCAGCAGTTTAGGAGGGGGGGTTAATGAAAAACTGTTTTTT.

This clonotype was recorded at least ten times. V usage is TRBV20-1 and J usage is TRBJ1-2; a weak D match, TRBD1 (5 bases). CDR3 length: 15 residues. V was clipped by 7 bases and J by 8 bases, with 26 bases between them. The germline gives CDR1 DFQATT, CDR2 SNEGSKA (reference sequence). CDR3 sequence: CSGSVPRGRSAGYTF. The CDR3 coding sequence is TGCAGTGGCTCCGTCCCTCGGGGGAGGAGCGCCGGCTACACCTTC.

The rearrangement joins TRBV11-2 to TRBJ2-1; D is possibly TRBD2 (5 bases). This CDR3 region has 16 residues. CDR1 SGHAT and CDR2 FQNNGV come from the germline V gene. The germline V and J ends were trimmed by 4 bases and 5 bases, with 18 bases remaining between them. CDR3 amino acids: CASSSTGLGLNNEQFF. CDR3 nucleotides: TGTGCCAGCAGCTCCACGGGGTTGGGCTTGAACAATGAGCAGTTCTTC. The complete variable domain, with remaining parts taken from reference TRBV11-2 and TRBJ2-1, reads EAGVAQSPRYKIIEKRQSVAFWCNPISGHATLYWYQQILGQGPKLLIQFQNNGVVDDSQLPKDRFSAERLKGVDSTLKIQPAKLEDSAVYLCASSSTGLGLNNEQFFGPGTRLTVL.

The chain couples TRBV7-2 to TRBJ2-1, with 8 bases fitting TRBD2. This CDR3 contains 13 residues. V lost 10 bases, J lost 6 bases, and 8 bases stayed unmatched. The germline gives CDR1 SGHTA, CDR2 FQGNSA. CDR3 sequence (DNA): TGTGCCATTACGGGACTAGTCCCCAATGAGCAGTTCTTC. This codes for CAITGLVPNEQFF.